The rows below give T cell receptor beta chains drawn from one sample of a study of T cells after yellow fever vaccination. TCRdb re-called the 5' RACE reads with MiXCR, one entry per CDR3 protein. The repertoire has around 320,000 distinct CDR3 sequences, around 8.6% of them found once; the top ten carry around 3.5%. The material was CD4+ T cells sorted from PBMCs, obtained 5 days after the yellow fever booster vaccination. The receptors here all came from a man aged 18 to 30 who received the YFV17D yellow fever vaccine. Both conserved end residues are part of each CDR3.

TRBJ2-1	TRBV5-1	CASSFGGTYNEQFF
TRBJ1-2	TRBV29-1	CSVVQAYGYTF
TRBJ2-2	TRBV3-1	CASSQATNTGELFF
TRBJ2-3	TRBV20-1	CSVVRAADTQYF
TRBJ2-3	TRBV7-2	CASSSAAGGWDTQYF
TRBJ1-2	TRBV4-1	CASSQGELNPAGYTF
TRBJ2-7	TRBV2	CASSVVRDEQYF
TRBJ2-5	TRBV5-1	CASCLGLPQETQYF
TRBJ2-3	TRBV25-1	CASTATSGDFTDTQYF
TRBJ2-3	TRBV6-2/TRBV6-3	CASTHTTDTQYF
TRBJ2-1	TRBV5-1	CASSSGSGDEQFF
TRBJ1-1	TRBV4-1	CASSSPTGGTEAFF
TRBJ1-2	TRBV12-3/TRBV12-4	CASSSTATYGYTF